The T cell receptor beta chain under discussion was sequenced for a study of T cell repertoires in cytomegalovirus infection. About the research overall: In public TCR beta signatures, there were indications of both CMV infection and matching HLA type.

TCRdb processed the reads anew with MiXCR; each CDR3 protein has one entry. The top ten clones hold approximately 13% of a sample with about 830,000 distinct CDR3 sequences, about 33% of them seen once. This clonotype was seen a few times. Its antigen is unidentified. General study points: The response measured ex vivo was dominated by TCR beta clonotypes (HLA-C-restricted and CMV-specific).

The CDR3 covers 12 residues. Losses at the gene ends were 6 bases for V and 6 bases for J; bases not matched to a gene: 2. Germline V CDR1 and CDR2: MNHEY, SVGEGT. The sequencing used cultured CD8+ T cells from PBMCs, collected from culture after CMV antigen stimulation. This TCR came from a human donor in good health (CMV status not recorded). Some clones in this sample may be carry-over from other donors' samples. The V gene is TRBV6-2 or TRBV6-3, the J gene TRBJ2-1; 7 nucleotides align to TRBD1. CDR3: CASRQGFNEQFF. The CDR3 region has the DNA TGTGCCAGCAGACAGGGGTTCAATGAGCAGTTCTTC.